This T cell receptor beta chain comes out of a study of blood T cell repertoires in COVID-19. About the study: T cells, B-cell-depleted T cells, or PBMCs provided the cDNA or gDNA that served as material.

In the source study's methods: The assay estimated nucleated cells by amplifying reference gene primers. TCRdb's table, derived via immunoSEQ multiplex PCR, lists solely in-frame clones and lacks some. V, J and clone size reflect that table, while D and trimming were determined from the DNA. The sample consists of around 250,000 clones, around 84% of them appearing once. Participants were placed into cohorts based on the clinical history they reported. V lost 6 bases and J lost 6; bases outside the gene matches: 4. Germline V gives CDR1 MNHEY, CDR2 SVGAGI. The CDR3 contains 13 residues. The chain is built from TRBV6-5 and TRBJ1-5; 8 nucleotides agree with TRBD1. The sample was PBMCs or T cells enriched from blood (not recorded which). This sequence was found in a young man with acute COVID-19. CDR3 sequence: CASSYDRGQPQHF. The CDR3 DNA reads as TGTGCCAGCAGCTATGACAGGGGTCAGCCCCAGCATTTT.